The rows below give T cell receptor beta chains drawn from one sample of a study of T cell clones after liver transplantation. Profiling relied on immunoSEQ multiplex PCR, and the TCRdb table lists in-frame clones only, not all of them. Of 99,000 or so clones in the sample, 82% are singletons; the top ten hold 0.8% to 1%. Sequencing used CD4+ T cells from blood, obtained before liver transplant. These receptors came from a human donor who received a liver transplant. Both conserved end residues are part of each CDR3. Fields, in order: J gene, V gene, D gene, clone size, CDR3 DNA, CDR3 protein. A D gene is named only where the DNA matches it firmly. Where a row states a size, it is once, few, many or the class of an expanded clone; other rows omit it.

TRBJ2-5 TRBV7-9 NA NA TGTGCCAGCAGTTTTAGGGCAGGGATACAAGAGACCCAGTACTTC CASSFRAGIQETQYF
TRBJ2-1 TRBV5-1 NA NA TGCGCCAGCAGCTTCGACAGGCAAAAGGACAATGAGCAGTTCTTC CASSFDRQKDNEQFF
TRBJ2-7 TRBV19 TRBD1 NA TGTGCCAGTAGTATAGATTCGACAGGGAGCTACGAGCAGTACTTC CASSIDSTGSYEQYF
TRBJ1-4 TRBV9 NA NA TGTGCCAGCAGCGCAACTCTCCTGGGAGCAACTAATGAAAAACTGTTTTTT CASSATLLGATNEKLFF
TRBJ2-3 TRBV10-3 TRBD1 NA TGTGCCATCAAACAGGGGTCTTCGGGCACAGATACGCAGTATTTT CAIKQGSSGTDTQYF
TRBJ2-6 TRBV7-9 NA NA TGTGCCAGCAGCTTTGTAGGGCCGTTGAGCTCTGGGGCCAACGTCCTGACTTTC CASSFVGPLSSGANVLTF
TRBJ2-1 TRBV10-2 TRBD2 NA TGCGCCAGCAGAGACAGAGGCGGGACTAGCGGACCCTCCTCCTACAATGAGCAGTTCTTC CASRDRGGTSGPSSYNEQFF
TRBJ1-4 TRBV11-2 TRBD1 NA TGTGCCAGCAGCCTCATATCCCCGTCCGGGACAGGGGTTGAAAAACTGTTTTTT CASSLISPSGTGVEKLFF
TRBJ1-2 TRBV5-1 NA NA TGCGCCAGCACCTTTGGGGACGGGAAGGGTGGCTACACCTTC CASTFGDGKGGYTF
TRBJ1-5 TRBV2 NA once TGTGCCAGCAGTGAGGGGGCGGGCAATCAGCCCCAGCATTTT CASSEGAGNQPQHF
TRBJ1-5 TRBV19 NA few TGTGCCAGTAGTACCAGGACAGAGAATCAGCCCCAGCATTTT CASSTRTENQPQHF
TRBJ1-1 TRBV10-3 NA NA TGTGCCATCAGTGAGCGGACTGACTTCAGGGAAGCTTTCTTT CAISERTDFREAFF
TRBJ1-6 TRBV7-2 NA NA TGTGCCAGCAGCCCTGCGTCGGGGCGCGGGGGAAAATCACCCCTCCACTTT CASSPASGRGGKSPLHF
TRBJ2-7 TRBV18 NA NA TGTGCCAGCTCACCGATCGGAGACGGGAACCACGAGCAGTACTTC CASSPIGDGNHEQYF
TRBJ2-3 TRBV7-3 TRBD2 NA TGTGCCAGCAGCTTAGGGCCTAGCGGGGGCCAAGATACGCAGTATTTT CASSLGPSGGQDTQYF
TRBJ2-2 TRBV5-1 NA once TGCGCCAGCAGCTCTGCGGGCTACACCGGGGAGCTGTTTTTT CASSSAGYTGELFF
TRBJ1-1 TRBV6-5 NA once TGTGCCAGCAGTTTTGGGAGGAAGAACACTGAAGCTTTCTTT CASSFGRKNTEAFF
TRBJ1-2 TRBV4-3 NA NA TGCGCCAGCAGCCACGTGGACTTAAGATCTAACTATGGCTACACCTTC CASSHVDLRSNYGYTF
TRBJ2-1 TRBV30 NA once TGTGCTTTTGGCAATGAGCAGTTCTTC CAFGNEQFF
TRBJ1-1 TRBV5-4 NA NA TGTGCCAGCAGCTCCCCAGCGAACACTGAAGCTTTCTTT CASSSPANTEAFF
TRBJ1-5 TRBV7-2 NA NA TGTGCCAGCAGCCAATGGAGCAATCAGCCCCAGCATTTT CASSQWSNQPQHF
TRBJ1-1 TRBV11-2 NA NA TGTGCCAGCAGCTATGCGGGCACTGAAGCTTTCTTT CASSYAGTEAFF
TRBJ2-3 TRBV11-3 NA once TGTGCCAGCAGCGAGGGGGGTTCCACAGATACGCAGTATTTT CASSEGGSTDTQYF
TRBJ1-5 TRBV19 TRBD1 once TGTGCCAGCCTACAGGGGATTAATCAGCCCCAGCATTTT CASLQGINQPQHF
TRBJ2-7 TRBV7-9 NA NA TGTGCCAGCAGTCCACTCCAAGGCCCTCAGTACGAGCAGTACTTC CASSPLQGPQYEQYF
TRBJ2-7 TRBV28 NA NA TGTGCCAGCAGTTACGGGATTAACTACGAGCAGTACTTC CASSYGINYEQYF
TRBJ1-6 TRBV30 NA NA TGTGCCTGGAGTTCCCCGGGGGATTCACCCCTCCACTTT CAWSSPGDSPLHF
TRBJ1-3 TRBV5-4 NA NA TGTGCCAGCAGCCGTGGGACGCTGAGCTCTGGAAACACCATATATTTT CASSRGTLSSGNTIYF
TRBJ1-3 TRBV2 NA NA TGTGCCAGCAGTGACCCACGGGCTGGAAACACCATATATTTT CASSDPRAGNTIYF
TRBJ2-1 TRBV11-2 NA NA TGTGCCAGCAGCCCCCTTGGGGGAGAGCAGTTCTTC CASSPLGGEQFF
TRBJ1-1 TRBV5-1 NA NA TGCGCCAGCTTATACGATGGACGGCCGAACACTGAAGCTTTCTTT CASLYDGRPNTEAFF
TRBJ1-3 TRBV4-1 TRBD1 NA TGCGCCAGCAGCCCCCCGCGGGGAGGACAGGGGGTTGGAAACACCATATATTTT CASSPPRGGQGVGNTIYF
TRBJ2-7 TRBV19 TRBD2 NA TGTGCCAGTAGTATAGGCGTCGCTAGCGGGAGGGTCGAGCAGTACTTC CASSIGVASGRVEQYF
TRBJ1-2 TRBV5-5 NA NA TGTGCCAGCAAACAGGACCCGTATGGCTACACCTTC CASKQDPYGYTF
TRBJ2-7 TRBV29-1 NA NA TGCAGCGTTTCCTTGGACTTAGTGAGCTACGAGCAGTACTTC CSVSLDLVSYEQYF
TRBJ1-1 TRBV10-3 NA NA TGTGCCATCAGATCCGGGACATCGAACACTGAAGCTTTCTTT CAIRSGTSNTEAFF
TRBJ1-3 TRBV19 TRBD1 NA TGTGCCAGTAGGGACAGGGGCCACTCTGGAAACACCATATATTTT CASRDRGHSGNTIYF
TRBJ1-1 TRBV12-5 NA NA TGTGCTAGTGGTTTTGGACACAGGGTGAACACTGAAGCTTTCTTT CASGFGHRVNTEAFF
TRBJ1-6 TRBV5-6 NA NA TGTGCCAGCAGGAGTGACACCTTCTCACCCCTCCACTTT CASRSDTFSPLHF
TRBJ2-7 TRBV19 NA NA TGTGCCAGTAGTAGGGAGAGCGAGCAGTACTTC CASSRESEQYF
TRBJ2-2 TRBV6-6 NA NA TGTGCCAGCAGTTACTCGAGGGGTAACACCGGGGAGCTGTTTTTT CASSYSRGNTGELFF
TRBJ2-5 TRBV5-6 NA NA TGTGCCAGCAGCTTGTCCGGACAGACCCTCCCCCAAGAGACCCAGTACTTC CASSLSGQTLPQETQYF
TRBJ2-1 TRBV13 TRBD2 NA TGTGCCAGCAGCCGGAACCCAACTAGCGGGAGTATAAATGAGCAGTTCTTC CASSRNPTSGSINEQFF
TRBJ1-5 TRBV12-2 NA NA TGTGCAAGTCGCTTCGCCAACTTGGGCAATCAGCCCCAGCATTTT CASRFANLGNQPQHF
TRBJ2-1 TRBV6-6 TRBD1 NA TGTGCCAGCAGTTCACCCGGGACAGGGGGTAATGAGCAGTTCTTC CASSSPGTGGNEQFF
TRBJ2-1 TRBV6-1 NA NA TGTGCCAGCCCCTCTGATTTCTATGAGCAGTTCTTC CASPSDFYEQFF
TRBJ1-4 TRBV6-5 NA NA TGTGCCAGCAGTTACGATATTCAAAGCACACTGTTTTTT CASSYDIQSTLFF
TRBJ1-1 TRBV2 NA once TGTGCCAGCAGTTGGGGCATAGACACTGAAGCTTTCTTT CASSWGIDTEAFF
TRBJ2-7 TRBV5-8 NA NA TGTGCCAGCAGCTTTCTGGGCAGATCCTACGAGCAGTACTTC CASSFLGRSYEQYF
TRBJ2-1 TRBV18 NA once TGTGCCAGCTCAAAGGTCGGAGGGGATCAGTTCTTC CASSKVGGDQFF
TRBJ1-1 TRBV5-1 TRBD1 once TGCGCCAGCAGCCCAGGACAGGGAGGGGCTGAAGCTTTCTTT CASSPGQGGAEAFF
TRBJ1-5 TRBV6-1 NA NA TGTGCCAGCAGTGCAGCAACAGGGAGGAGGAATCAGCCCCAGCATTTT CASSAATGRRNQPQHF
TRBJ1-1 TRBV7-9 NA NA TGTGCCAGCAGCTCCCAGTTCACCATGAACACTGAAGCTTTCTTT CASSSQFTMNTEAFF
TRBJ2-7 TRBV25-1 TRBD2 NA TGTGCCAGCGCTAGCGGGAACTACGAGCAGTACTTC CASASGNYEQYF
TRBJ2-5 TRBV25-1 TRBD1 NA TGTGCCAGCAGTGAATATTTGGGGGACAGGAGACAGACCCAGTACTTC CASSEYLGDRRQTQYF
TRBJ2-2 TRBV5-4 NA once TGTGCCAGCAGCACCGGGGGTTGGTCGGGTACCGGGGAGCTGTTTTTT CASSTGGWSGTGELFF
TRBJ1-3 TRBV18 TRBD1 NA TGTGCCAGCTCACCGGACAGGATCTGTGGAAACACCATATATTTT CASSPDRICGNTIYF